This T cell receptor (beta chain) stems from a study of T cells in Graves' hyperthyroidism and ophthalmopathy. Study observations and caveats: Ophthalmopathy got predicted by the model a median around 6.6 months before its onset. Most expanded thyroid clonotypes above 0.001 recurred in blood.

TCR beta CDR3 region amplification was performed from RNA transcripts. TCR CDR3 underwent first-round RT-PCR with the HTBI primer set. TCRdb processed the multiplex PCR reads anew with MiXCR; each CDR3 protein has one entry. Of roughly 400,000 distinct CDR3 sequences listed, around 14% are singletons. This clonotype was recorded many times. Its target is not known. The receptor comes from a woman aged 18-30 years with Graves' hyperthyroidism that later progressed to Graves' ophthalmopathy. The sequenced material came from blood.

CDR3 in amino acids: CASSADRHTEAFF. CDR3 sequence (DNA): TGTGCCAGCAGTGCCGACAGACACACTGAAGCTTTCTTT. V usage is TRBV6-2 or TRBV6-3 and J usage is TRBJ1-1, with D perhaps matching TRBD1 (5 bases). CDR3 length: 13 residues. V was clipped by 5 bases and J by 3 bases, with 10 bases between them. Germline V gene sequence: CDR1 MNHEY, CDR2 SVGEGT.